The 14 T cell receptor beta chains reported below all come from one sample, sequenced in a study of blood T cells in healthy people across ages. A second about 7 to 11 cycle PCR used barcoded and J-beta primers. A single record per CDR3 protein comes from TCRdb applying MiXCR to the 5' RACE reads. The table lists approximately 790,000 distinct CDR3 sequences, around two thirds of them singletons. The specimen was blood. These receptors originate from a man aged 30 to 45 in good health.

The table lists this clonotype with a few counts. This chain uses TRBV29-1 with TRBJ1-2; D is perhaps TRBD1 (5 bases). The CDR3 is 13 amino acids. The germline gives CDR1 SQVTM, CDR2 ANQGSEA. The germline V and J ends were trimmed by 4 bases and 3 bases, with 12 bases remaining between them. The CDR3 DNA is TGCAGCGTTGGTGGCAGGGCGGACTATGGCTACACCTTC. Its protein is CSVGGRADYGYTF.

This chain uses TRBV7-9 with TRBJ2-5; no clear D. Germline V gene data show CDR1 as SEHNR and CDR2 as FQNEAQ (reference sequence). The ends were cut back, 5 bases at V and 2 bases at J, with 21 bases in the middle. The CDR3 sequence is 17 residues long. The CDR3 spells CASSEWALRSEQETQYF. The CDR3 nucleotides read TGTGCCAGCAGCGAGTGGGCTCTAAGGAGCGAACAAGAGACCCAGTACTTC. The whole variable domain, remainder taken from reference TRBV7-9 and TRBJ2-5, is DTGVSQNPRHKITKRGQNVTFRCDPISEHNRLYWYRQTLGQGPEFLTYFQNEAQLEKSRLLSDRFSAERPKGSFSTLEIQRTEQGDSAMYLCASSEWALRSEQETQYFGPGTRLLVL.

This clonotype has more than one count but fewer than ten. The chain joins TRBV20-1 to TRBJ2-4; the match to TRBD2 covers 10 bases. Germline trimming cut 8 bases from V and 2 bases from J; bases unmatched to any gene: 9. Germline CDR1 is DFQATT and CDR2 is SNEGSKA (reference sequence). The CDR3 totals 15 residues. The CDR3: CSLNPAGGTKNIQYF. DNA for the CDR3: TGCAGTCTAAACCCAGCGGGGGGGACCAAAAACATTCAGTACTTC.

The V and J genes are TRBV5-1 and TRBJ2-3; no clear D gene. The CDR3 is 12 amino acids. The germline gives CDR1 SGHRS, CDR2 YFSETQ. The ends were cut back, 2 bases at V and 10 bases at J, with 11 bases in the middle. CDR3 coding DNA: TGCGCCAGCAGCTTACACCCCCAGGCGCAGTATTTT. Translation: CASSLHPQAQYF.

J is TRBJ2-5 and V is TRBV4-2; 9 bases fit TRBD1. V lost 7 bases to trimming and J lost 2 bases; unmatched junction nucleotides: 5. Germline-derived CDR1 and CDR2 are LGHNA and YNFKEQ. The CDR3 contains 14 residues. CDR3 in amino acids: CASTWDREQETQYF. The CDR3 nucleotides are TGTGCCAGCACCTGGGACAGGGAACAAGAGACCCAGTACTTC.

In nucleotides, the CDR3 is TGTGCCAGCGGGAACACCGGGGAGCTGTTTTTT. This sequence encodes CASGNTGELFF. The chain couples TRBV6-2 or TRBV6-3 to TRBJ2-2; D uncertain. Germline values: CDR1 MNHEY, CDR2 SVGEGT. This CDR3 region has 11 residues. V lost 8 bases, J lost 1 base, and 2 bases lay in between.

This clonotype has ten or more counts. This chain links TRBV6-5 with TRBJ2-1; a weak D match, TRBD2 (5 bases). The germline V gene encodes CDR1 MNHEY and CDR2 SVGAGI. With 6 bases removed from V and 0 bases from J, the gap between germline ends came to 9 bases. The CDR3 runs to 14 residues. In DNA, the CDR3 is TGTGCCAGCAGCTATACTAGCTCCTACAATGAGCAGTTCTTC. The encoded protein is CASSYTSSYNEQFF.

This clonotype was counted only a few times. V is TRBV7-2 and J is TRBJ2-1, with 9 bases fitting TRBD2. V gave up 5 bases and J gave up 4 bases; unmatched junction bases: 6. The V gene's germline CDR1 is SGHTA and CDR2 FQGNSA. CDR3 length: 15 amino acids. The DNA for the CDR3 is TGTGCCAGCAGCCGGGGGCTAGCGGGATACAATGAGCAGTTCTTC. It codes for CASSRGLAGYNEQFF.

With regard to this clonotype: One junction end does not reproduce the germline sequence, and a read error may be involved. V gene TRBV11-3 combines with J gene TRBJ2-1, with 9 bases fitting TRBD2. This CDR3 has 15 amino acids. The germline V gene encodes CDR1 SGHNT and CDR2 YENEEA. CDR3 in DNA: TGTGCCAGCAGCTTAGCGGCGGGGGGGCCCCATGAGCGGTTCTTC. Amino acid sequence: CASSLAAGGPHERFF.

This sequence joins TRBV5-5 and TRBJ2-7, with D perhaps matching TRBD2 (6 bases). Looked up from germline, CDR1 is SGHKS and CDR2 is YYEKEE (reference sequence). Trimming took 0 bases from V and 5 from J, leaving 15 bases between them. The CDR3 has 15 amino acids. The chain's CDR3 is CASSLDPFGGNEQYF. CDR3 sequence (DNA): TGTGCCAGCAGCTTGGATCCATTCGGAGGGAACGAGCAGTACTTC.

The CDR3 sequence: CASSLDRGAMNTEAFF. The DNA for the CDR3 is TGCGCCAGCAGCTTGGACAGGGGGGCTATGAACACTGAAGCTTTCTTT. The chain couples TRBV5-1 to TRBJ1-1; 8 positions agree with TRBD1. This CDR3 is 16 amino acids long. The V gene's germline CDR1 is SGHRS and CDR2 YFSETQ. V trimming: 0 bases; J trimming: 0 bases; junction bases outside the gene matches: 4.

The rearrangement joins TRBV18 to TRBJ2-7; TRBD1 agrees at 7 bases. The CDR3 sequence is 14 residues long. V lost 2 bases to trimming and J lost 3 bases; unmatched junction nucleotides: 4. CDR1 is KGHSH, CDR2 LQKENI, per germline. CDR3 bases: TGTGCCAGCTCACCAACCAGGGACAGCTACGAGCAGTACTTC. This gives the protein CASSPTRDSYEQYF.

The chain joins TRBV28 to TRBJ2-3; 7 bases align to TRBD2. CDR1 and CDR2 from the germline V gene are MDHEN and SYDVKM. V was clipped by 5 bases and J by 7 bases; unmatched bases: 12. The CDR3 runs 15 residues. Written as DNA, the CDR3 is TGTGCCAGCAGTCTGGGGGGGGGACGCCAACATACGCAGTATTTT. Its protein is CASSLGGGRQHTQYF.

The rearrangement uses TRBV7-9 and TRBJ2-5; 11 bases fit TRBD2. This CDR3 has 17 amino acids. Germline lookup yields CDR1 SEHNR and CDR2 FQNEAQ (reference sequence). V trimming: 1 base; J trimming: 11 bases; junction bases outside the gene matches: 15. CDR3 sequence reads: CASSLGLAGIGTGEQYF. The CDR3 coding sequence is TGTGCCAGCAGCTTAGGACTAGCGGGGATTGGAACGGGGGAGCAGTACTTC.